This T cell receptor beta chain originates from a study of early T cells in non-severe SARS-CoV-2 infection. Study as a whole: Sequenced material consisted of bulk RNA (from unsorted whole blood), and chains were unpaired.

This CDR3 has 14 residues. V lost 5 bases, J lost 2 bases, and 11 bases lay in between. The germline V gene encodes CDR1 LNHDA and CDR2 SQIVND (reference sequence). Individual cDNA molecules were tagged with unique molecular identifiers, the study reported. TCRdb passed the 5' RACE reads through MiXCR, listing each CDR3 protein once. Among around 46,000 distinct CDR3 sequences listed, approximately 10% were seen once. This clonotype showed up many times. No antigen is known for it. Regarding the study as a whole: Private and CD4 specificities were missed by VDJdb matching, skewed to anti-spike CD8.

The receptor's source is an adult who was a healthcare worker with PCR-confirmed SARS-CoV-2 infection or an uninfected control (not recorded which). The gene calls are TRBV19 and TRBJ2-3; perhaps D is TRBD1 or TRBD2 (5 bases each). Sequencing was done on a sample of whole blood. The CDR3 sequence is CASSYRGTTDTQYF. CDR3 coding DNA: TGTGCCAGTAGTTACCGGGGCACCACAGATACGCAGTATTTT.